The rows below give T cell receptor beta chains drawn from one sample of a study of STAT5B mutations in CD4+ large granular lymphocyte leukemia. TCRdb's table, derived via immunoSEQ multiplex PCR, lists solely in-frame clones and lacks some. The repertoire holds 30,000 to 35,000 clones, 88% seen once, with 0.97% in the top ten. The material sequenced was CD4+ T cells from blood buffy coats. The receptors originated from a human donor in good health. CDR3s include the opening cysteine and the closing phenylalanine or tryptophan. Rows give clone size only sometimes, using once, few, many, or a class for an expanded clone.

clone size	J gene	V gene	CDR3 protein
.	TRBJ2-1	TRBV6-1	CATVTGFWYNEQFF
.	TRBJ2-1	TRBV7-9	CASSRLSDFSYNEQFF
.	TRBJ2-7	TRBV11-3	CASSLDLSGGYEQYF
.	TRBJ1-4	TRBV18	CASSPPGQANEKLFF
.	TRBJ1-3	TRBV30	CAWSGRGTGNTIYF
.	TRBJ2-7	TRBV4-1	CASSPQGAGTYEQYF
once	TRBJ2-2	TRBV9	CASSVGIGAGTGELFF
.	TRBJ2-3	TRBV9	CASSGAVSTDTQYF
.	TRBJ1-2	TRBV6-5	CASSYGTGNYGYTF
.	TRBJ2-1	TRBV7-2	CASSTGTSSSYNEQFF
few	TRBJ1-4	TRBV6-5	CASSYSRAGKGEKLFF
.	TRBJ1-4	TRBV28	CASSSRGLPGEKLFF
.	TRBJ2-7	TRBV7-3	CASSPPSPPYEQYF
.	TRBJ1-6	TRBV30	CASRDRPGQGSSPLHF
.	TRBJ1-1	TRBV5-8	CASSSVLGAEAFF
once	TRBJ2-5	TRBV10-3	CAIRETSGLQETQYF
.	TRBJ1-2	TRBV7-2	CASSLGGKDGYTF
.	TRBJ2-7	TRBV4-3	CASSQDLGDLTYEQYF
few	TRBJ2-5	TRBV5-5	CASSLARGQETQYF
.	TRBJ2-7	TRBV4-1	CASSQGLGEQYF
.	TRBJ1-5	TRBV7-9	CASSPGQANQPQHF
.	TRBJ1-2	TRBV18	CASSPPPGGYGYTF
once	TRBJ2-6	TRBV16	CASSQLGRSPRGANVLTF
.	TRBJ2-3	TRBV5-1	CASSWGDSDTQYF
.	TRBJ1-4	TRBV7-7	CASSPGTATNEKLFF
.	TRBJ2-2	TRBV30	CAWRWDTIGELFF
.	TRBJ1-6	TRBV14	CASSQVVNNSPLHF
.	TRBJ1-3	TRBV30	CAWSQIPGQGNTIYF
.	TRBJ2-7	TRBV2	CASSEGGQGPYEQYF
once	TRBJ1-5	TRBV10-3	CAISGAMGQPQHF
.	TRBJ1-5	TRBV6-6	CASSAGTGNQPQHF
.	TRBJ1-3	TRBV5-1	CASSLADVASGNTIYF
.	TRBJ1-2	TRBV7-8	CASSPGQLNYGYTF
.	TRBJ1-5	TRBV7-2	CASSFVENQPQHF
.	TRBJ2-3	TRBV15	CATSRDRARLADTQYF
.	TRBJ1-2	TRBV6-5	CASSYALTGRRYGYTF
.	TRBJ2-4	TRBV19	CASSISTQNIQYF
.	TRBJ2-7	TRBV5-1	CASSASGGSSYEQYF
few	TRBJ2-7	TRBV6-5	CASGRDRGHEQYF
.	TRBJ1-1	TRBV19	CASYPPRGLNTEAFF
.	TRBJ2-1	TRBV5-4	CASSTHRGNEQFF
.	TRBJ2-3	TRBV7-3	CASSSYGPQDTQYF
.	TRBJ2-7	TRBV5-8	CASSFLQGPAEQYF